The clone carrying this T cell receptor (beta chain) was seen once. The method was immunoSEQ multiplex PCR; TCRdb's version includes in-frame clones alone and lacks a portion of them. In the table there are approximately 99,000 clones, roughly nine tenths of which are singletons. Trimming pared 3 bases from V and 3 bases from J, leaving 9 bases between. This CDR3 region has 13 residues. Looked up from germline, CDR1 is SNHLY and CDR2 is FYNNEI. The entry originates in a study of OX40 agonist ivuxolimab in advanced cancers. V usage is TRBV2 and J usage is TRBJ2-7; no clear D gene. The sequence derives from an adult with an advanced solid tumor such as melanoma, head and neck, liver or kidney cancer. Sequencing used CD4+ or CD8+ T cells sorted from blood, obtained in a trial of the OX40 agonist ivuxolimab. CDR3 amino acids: CASSETGFYEQYF. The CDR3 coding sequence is TGTGCCAGCAGTGAGACCGGGTTCTACGAGCAGTACTTC. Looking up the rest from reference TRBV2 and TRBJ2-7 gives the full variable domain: EPEVTQTPSHQVTQMGQEVILRCVPISNHLYFYWYRQILGQKVEFLVSFYNNEISEKSEIFDDQFSVERPDGSNFTLKIRSTKLEDSAMYFCASSETGFYEQYFGPGTRLTVT.